The T cell receptor beta chain under discussion was sequenced for a study of T cell responses to AZD1222 COVID-19 vaccine. Whole-study results and caveats: Repertoires were obtained solely post-peak T cell response.

The table came from immunoSEQ multiplex PCR; TCRdb's copy has only in-frame clones and leaves some out. The sample holds approximately 150,000 clones, around nine tenths seen once. CDR3 length: 16 residues. Trimming pared 3 bases from V and 3 bases from J, leaving 17 bases between. The germline V gene encodes CDR1 SQVTM and CDR2 ANQGSEA. Worth noting for this clone: Its cognate antigen is unknown.

Sequences were derived from peripheral blood, sampled on day 0 of AZD1222 vaccination. The clonotype originates from an adult in good health. The chain uses TRBV29-1 and TRBJ1-4; no clear D gene. The CDR3 region is CSVEVPGISANEKLFF. The CDR3, as DNA: TGCAGCGTTGAGGTGCCCGGGATATCGGCTAATGAAAAACTGTTTTTT.